The rows below give T cell receptor beta chains drawn from one sample of a study of blood T cell repertoires in COVID-19. TCRdb keeps only in-frame clones here, not all; method: immunoSEQ multiplex PCR. The data contain around 120,000 clones, 85% to 90% of them singletons. The material sequenced was peripheral blood. These receptors all come from a man between 65 and 80 years old who had recovered from COVID-19. Both conserved end residues are part of each CDR3. The D gene is left open where the match is weak. Only part of the rows carry a size: once, few, many, or a class if the clone is expanded.

J,size,D,length,V,CDR3,DNA
TRBJ2-1,once,.,11,TRBV3-1/TRBV3-2,CASSQVREQFF,TGTGCCAGCAGCCAAGTGCGGGAGCAGTTCTTC
TRBJ2-3,.,TRBD2,14,TRBV5-1,CASGVAGGTDTQYF,TGCGCCAGCGGAGTAGCGGGGGGCACAGATACGCAGTATTTT
TRBJ2-3,.,.,15,TRBV4-1,CASSRDIGDTDTQYF,TGCGCCAGCAGCCGGGACATCGGAGACACAGATACGCAGTATTTT
TRBJ2-3,.,TRBD2,15,TRBV29-1,CSVLPGSGGTDTQYF,TGCAGCGTGCTCCCAGGTAGCGGGGGCACAGATACGCAGTATTTT
TRBJ1-1,.,.,15,TRBV7-2,CASSFFGGRNTEAFF,TGTGCCAGCAGCTTCTTCGGCGGTCGGAACACTGAAGCTTTCTTT
TRBJ1-3,.,.,16,TRBV18,CASSPPSGQWGNTIYF,TGTGCCAGCTCACCACCGAGCGGACAGTGGGGAAACACCATATATTTT
TRBJ1-2,.,.,16,TRBV7-3,CASSLGGDTSNYGYTF,TGTGCCAGCAGCTTAGGTGGGGACACCTCTAACTATGGCTACACCTTC
TRBJ2-1,.,TRBD2,15,TRBV6-4,CASSDSAGGLDEQFF,TGTGCCAGCAGTGACTCAGCGGGGGGCCTCGATGAGCAGTTCTTC
TRBJ1-1,few,.,15,TRBV6-5,CASRPPAGRNTEAFF,TGTGCCAGCAGACCCCCCGCCGGGAGGAACACTGAAGCTTTCTTT
TRBJ2-1,.,.,18,TRBV27,CASSPLRSGVQYYNEQFF,TGTGCCAGCAGTCCTCTTCGGTCGGGGGTCCAATACTACAATGAGCAGTTCTTC
TRBJ2-3,.,.,15,TRBV6-1,CASSDLGREADTQYF,TGTGCCAGCAGTGATCTGGGGCGAGAGGCAGATACGCAGTATTTT
TRBJ1-6,few,.,15,TRBV4-1,CASSQDIGRESSLHF,TGCGCCAGCAGCCAAGATATTGGCCGGGAATCATCCCTCCACTTT
TRBJ2-3,.,.,10,TRBV20-1,CSAGPNTQYF,TGCAGTGCGGGCCCAAATACGCAGTATTTT
TRBJ1-1,.,.,13,TRBV15,CATSRVRNTEAFF,TGTGCCACCAGCAGAGTGCGAAACACTGAAGCTTTCTTT
TRBJ1-6,.,TRBD1,17,TRBV7-3,CASSSAGQGVWNSPLHF,TGTGCCAGCAGCTCGGCGGGACAGGGAGTATGGAATTCACCCCTCCACTTT